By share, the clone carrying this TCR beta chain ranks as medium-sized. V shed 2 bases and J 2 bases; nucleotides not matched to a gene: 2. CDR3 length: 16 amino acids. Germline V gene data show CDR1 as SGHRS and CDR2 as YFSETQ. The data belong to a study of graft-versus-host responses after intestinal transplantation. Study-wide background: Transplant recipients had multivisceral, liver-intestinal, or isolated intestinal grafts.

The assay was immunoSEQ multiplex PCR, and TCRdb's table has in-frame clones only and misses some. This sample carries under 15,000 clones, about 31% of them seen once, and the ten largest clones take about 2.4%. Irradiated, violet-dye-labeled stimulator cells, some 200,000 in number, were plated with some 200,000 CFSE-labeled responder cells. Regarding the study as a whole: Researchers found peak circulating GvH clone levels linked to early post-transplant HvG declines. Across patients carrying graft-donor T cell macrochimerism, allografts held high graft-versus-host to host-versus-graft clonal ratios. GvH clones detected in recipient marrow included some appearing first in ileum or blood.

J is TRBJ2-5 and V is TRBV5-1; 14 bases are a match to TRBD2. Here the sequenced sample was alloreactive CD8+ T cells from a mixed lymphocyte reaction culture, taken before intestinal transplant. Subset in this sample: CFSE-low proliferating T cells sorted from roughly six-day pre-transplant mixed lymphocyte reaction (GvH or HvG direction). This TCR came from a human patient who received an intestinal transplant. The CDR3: CASSFGLAGGQETQYF. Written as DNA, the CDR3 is TGCGCCAGCAGCTTTGGACTAGCGGGAGGACAAGAGACCCAGTACTTC.